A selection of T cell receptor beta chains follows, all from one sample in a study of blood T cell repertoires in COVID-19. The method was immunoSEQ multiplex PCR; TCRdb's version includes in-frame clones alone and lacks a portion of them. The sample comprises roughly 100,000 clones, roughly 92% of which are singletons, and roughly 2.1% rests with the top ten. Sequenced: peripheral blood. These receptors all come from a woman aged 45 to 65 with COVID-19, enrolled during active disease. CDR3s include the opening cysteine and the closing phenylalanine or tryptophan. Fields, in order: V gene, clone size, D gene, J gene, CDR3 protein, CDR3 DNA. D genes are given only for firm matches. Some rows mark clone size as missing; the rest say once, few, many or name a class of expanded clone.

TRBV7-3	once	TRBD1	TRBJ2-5	CASSWSGTERETQYF	TGTGCCAGCAGCTGGTCTGGGACAGAACGGGAGACCCAGTACTTC
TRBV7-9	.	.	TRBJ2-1	CASRSYNEQFF	TGTGCCAGCAGGTCTTACAATGAGCAGTTCTTC
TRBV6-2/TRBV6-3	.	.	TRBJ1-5	CASSSPTVGNQPQHF	TGTGCCAGCAGTTCTCCCACGGTCGGCAATCAGCCCCAGCATTTT
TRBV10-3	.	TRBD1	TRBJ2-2	CAISSQGANTGELFF	TGTGCCATCAGTAGCCAGGGGGCGAACACCGGGGAGCTGTTTTTT
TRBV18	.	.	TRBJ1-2	CASSPRSGQFFYGYTF	TGTGCCAGCTCACCAAGGTCCGGACAGTTTTTTTATGGCTACACCTTC
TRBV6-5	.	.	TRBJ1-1	CATDDLTVEAFF	TGTGCCACCGATGACTTGACAGTCGAAGCTTTCTTT
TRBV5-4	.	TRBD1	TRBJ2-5	CASSLTGAETQYF	TGTGCCAGCAGCTTAACAGGGGCAGAGACCCAGTACTTC
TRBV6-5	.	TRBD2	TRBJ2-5	CASSSGSRETQYF	TGTGCCAGCAGTAGCGGGAGCCGGGAGACCCAGTACTTC
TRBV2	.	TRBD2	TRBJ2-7	CASRWRGNGEQYF	TGTGCCAGCAGGTGGCGGGGGAATGGCGAGCAGTACTTC
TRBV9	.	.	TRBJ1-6	CASSVGSSYNSPLHF	TGTGCCAGCAGCGTCGGGAGCTCCTATAATTCACCCCTCCACTTT
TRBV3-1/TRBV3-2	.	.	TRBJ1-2	CASSQNTGAYYGYTF	TGTGCCAGCAGCCAAAATACGGGAGCCTACTATGGCTACACCTTC
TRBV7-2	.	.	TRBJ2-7	CASSFGDEQYF	TGTGCCAGCAGCTTCGGGGACGAGCAGTACTTC
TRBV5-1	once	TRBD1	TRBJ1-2	CASSLAPGQNYGYTF	TGCGCCAGCAGCTTGGCCCCGGGACAGAACTATGGCTACACCTTC
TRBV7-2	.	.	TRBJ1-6	CASSLRRTAEETLHF	TGTGCCAGCAGCTTACGTAGGACAGCCGAGGAAACCCTCCACTTT
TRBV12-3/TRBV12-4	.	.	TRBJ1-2	CASSLGGLDGYTF	TGTGCCAGCAGTTTGGGGGGTCTCGATGGCTACACCTTC
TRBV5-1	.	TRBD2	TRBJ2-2	CASSLELAGGDTGELFF	TGCGCCAGCAGCTTGGAACTAGCGGGGGGAGACACCGGGGAGCTGTTTTTT
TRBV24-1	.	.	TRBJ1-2	CATSDSRPGDNYGYTF	TGTGCCACCAGTGATTCACGGCCAGGGGATAACTATGGCTACACCTTC
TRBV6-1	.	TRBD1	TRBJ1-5	CASSERQGRNQPQHF	TGTGCCAGCAGTGAGCGACAGGGCCGCAATCAGCCCCAGCATTTT
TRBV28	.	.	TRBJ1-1	CASRPGGLGNTEAFF	TGTGCCAGCAGACCCGGCGGGTTGGGGAACACTGAAGCTTTCTTT
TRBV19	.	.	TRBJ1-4	CASTGRGSEKLFF	TGTGCCAGTACTGGCAGGGGTAGTGAAAAACTGTTTTTT
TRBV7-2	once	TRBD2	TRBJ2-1	CASSPGTSGGTYNEQFF	TGTGCCAGCAGCCCCGGGACTAGCGGGGGAACCTACAATGAGCAGTTCTTC
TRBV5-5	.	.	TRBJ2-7	CASSFGGLGYEQYF	TGTGCCAGCAGCTTCGGGGGACTGGGCTACGAGCAGTACTTC
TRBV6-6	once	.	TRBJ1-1	CASSPGWNTEAFF	TGTGCCAGCAGCCCCGGGTGGAACACTGAAGCTTTCTTT
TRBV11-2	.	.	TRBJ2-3	CASSLDRAADTQYF	TGTGCCAGCAGCTTAGACAGGGCGGCAGATACGCAGTATTTT
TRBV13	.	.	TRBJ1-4	CASSKRGGEKLFF	TGTGCCAGCAGCAAACGGGGGGGTGAAAAACTGTTTTTT
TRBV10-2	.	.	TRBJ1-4	CASADSSWGKLFF	TGCGCCAGTGCGGACAGCTCCTGGGGGAAACTGTTTTTT
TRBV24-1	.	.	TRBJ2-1	CATSDLRGIGSNEQFF	TGTGCCACCAGTGATTTAAGGGGAATTGGTTCCAATGAGCAGTTCTTC
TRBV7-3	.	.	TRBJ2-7	CASSYGGTGTLTYEQYF	TGTGCCAGCAGCTACGGGGGGACCGGGACACTGACCTACGAGCAGTACTTC
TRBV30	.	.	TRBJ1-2	CAWSVGPTGGYTF	TGTGCCTGGAGTGTGGGGCCGACCGGCGGCTACACCTTC
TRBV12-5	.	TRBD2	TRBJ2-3	CASGLGLAGTTDTQYF	TGTGCTAGTGGCCTAGGACTAGCGGGGACCACAGATACGCAGTATTTT
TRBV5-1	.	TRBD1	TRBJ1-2	CASSLGDRGRDYGYTF	TGCGCCAGCAGCTTGGGAGACAGGGGGCGCGACTATGGCTACACCTTC
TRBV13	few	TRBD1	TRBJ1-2	CASSYRDRGPGYTF	TGTGCCAGCAGCTACCGGGACAGGGGGCCTGGCTACACCTTC
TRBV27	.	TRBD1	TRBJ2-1	CASSPPDREFYNEQFF	TGTGCCAGCAGTCCTCCGGACAGGGAGTTCTACAATGAGCAGTTCTTC
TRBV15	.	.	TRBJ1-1	CATSREGGRAGTEAFF	TGTGCCACCAGCAGAGAAGGGGGACGCGCAGGGACTGAAGCTTTCTTT
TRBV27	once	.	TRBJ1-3	CASSLSSGSGNTIYF	TGTGCCAGCAGTTTATCGTCAGGCTCCGGAAACACCATATATTTT
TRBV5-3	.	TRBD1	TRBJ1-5	CARSHRGPHFLPQHF	TGTGCCAGAAGCCACAGGGGGCCCCATTTTTTGCCCCAGCATTTT
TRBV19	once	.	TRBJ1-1	CASSISSGTEAFF	TGTGCCAGTAGTATATCGTCGGGCACTGAAGCTTTCTTT
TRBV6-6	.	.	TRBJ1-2	CASSYGGAVGYTF	TGTGCCAGCAGTTACGGGGGGGCAGTTGGCTACACCTTC
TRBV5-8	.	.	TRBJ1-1	CASSLDRLNRKSEAFF	TGTGCCAGCAGCTTGGACAGACTGAACAGGAAATCTGAAGCTTTCTTT